This T cell receptor beta chain was recorded in a study of blood T cell repertoires in COVID-19. Study-wide context: The United States, Italy and Spain supplied acute and convalescent COVID-19 samples. PBMCs, B-cell-depleted T cells, or T cells provided the cDNA or gDNA that made up the material.

CDR3 length: 14 amino acids. V trimming: 3 bases; J trimming: 8 bases; junction bases outside the gene matches: 8. Germline CDR1 is LNHDA and CDR2 is SQIVND (reference sequence). Source study methods: Using reference gene primer amplification, nucleated cell counts were estimated. Using immunoSEQ multiplex PCR, the repertoire was profiled, and TCRdb retains in-frame clones only, with some absent. Clonal size and the V and J genes are those of that table, whereas D and trimming came from the DNA. The table records over 150,000 clones, more than 70% of them present only once. The clonotype comes from a man aged 50-60 years with active or convalescent COVID-19. What was sequenced was peripheral blood. The chain combines TRBV19 with TRBJ1-2; 8 bases fit TRBD1. The CDR3 spells CASSMRQGLVGYTF. Written as DNA, the CDR3 is TGTGCCAGTAGTATGAGACAGGGGTTAGTGGGCTACACCTTC.